This T cell receptor beta chain originates from a study of T cell changes during pregnancy in multiple sclerosis. V lost 4 bases and J lost 0, with 10 bases in between. The CDR3 has 14 residues. The germline V gene encodes CDR1 MNHEY and CDR2 SMNVEV (reference sequence). Here immunoSEQ multiplex PCR was the method, and the copy in TCRdb shows in-frame clones only, minus some. The table lists about 100,000 clones, roughly 92% of them singletons. The input for sequencing was peripheral blood, taken in the second trimester of pregnancy. The receptor was isolated from a female donor with multiple sclerosis, enrolled in a pregnancy study. The chain joins TRBV27 to TRBJ2-7; no clear D. The DNA for the CDR3 is TGTGCCAGCAGTTCCTCTCCCAGCTCCTACGAGCAGTACTTC. Its translation is CASSSSPSSYEQYF.